A selection of T cell receptor beta chains follows, all from one sample in a study of OX40 agonist ivuxolimab in advanced cancers. Libraries were prepared by immunoSEQ multiplex PCR; TCRdb keeps only in-frame clonotypes and omits some of them. Of over 90,000 clones listed, roughly nine tenths are singletons. The sequences come from CD4+ or CD8+ T cells sorted from blood, collected in a trial of the OX40 agonist ivuxolimab. Receptors originate from an adult with an advanced solid tumor such as melanoma, head and neck, liver or kidney cancer. The CDR3 runs from the conserved cysteine through the conserved F or W. D genes are given only for firm matches. Only part of the rows carry a size: once, few, many, or a class if the clone is expanded.

clone_size: .
d_call: .
j_call: TRBJ2-1
v_call: TRBV5-4
cdr3_aa: CASSNDRSLYNEQFF
cdr3_nt: TGTGCCAGCAGCAACGACAGGTCCCTCTACAATGAGCAGTTCTTC

clone_size: once
d_call: .
j_call: TRBJ1-2
v_call: TRBV11-3
cdr3_aa: CASSGREGGYTF
cdr3_nt: TGTGCCAGCAGCGGAAGGGAAGGTGGCTACACCTTC

clone_size: .
d_call: TRBD1
j_call: TRBJ1-4
v_call: TRBV5-8
cdr3_aa: CASSPGQVNEKLFF
cdr3_nt: TGTGCCAGCAGCCCGGGACAGGTTAATGAAAAACTGTTTTTT

clone_size: .
d_call: TRBD1
j_call: TRBJ1-3
v_call: TRBV19
cdr3_aa: CATRGPGSGNTIYF
cdr3_nt: TGTGCCACCAGGGGGCCAGGCTCTGGAAACACCATATATTTT

clone_size: once
d_call: .
j_call: TRBJ1-6
v_call: TRBV15
cdr3_aa: CATSSSMLPGGNSPLHF
cdr3_nt: TGTGCCACCAGCAGCTCCATGCTGCCGGGCGGTAATTCACCCCTCCACTTT

clone_size: .
d_call: TRBD1
j_call: TRBJ1-5
v_call: TRBV4-1
cdr3_aa: CASSQGYSRGQNQPQHF
cdr3_nt: TGCGCCAGCAGCCAAGGGTACTCCAGGGGGCAAAATCAGCCCCAGCATTTT

clone_size: .
d_call: TRBD2
j_call: TRBJ2-7
v_call: TRBV4-2
cdr3_aa: CASSQDRGRTSGSAPYEQYF
cdr3_nt: TGTGCCAGCAGCCAAGATAGGGGGCGGACTAGCGGATCTGCTCCCTACGAGCAGTACTTC

clone_size: .
d_call: TRBD2
j_call: TRBJ2-7
v_call: TRBV11-2
cdr3_aa: CASSFGTSGRAYEQYF
cdr3_nt: TGTGCCAGCAGCTTTGGGACTAGCGGGAGGGCCTACGAGCAGTACTTC

clone_size: .
d_call: .
j_call: TRBJ1-1
v_call: TRBV19
cdr3_aa: CASSSQSRAVLTEAFF
cdr3_nt: TGTGCCAGTAGTAGTCAGTCGCGAGCAGTTCTCACTGAAGCTTTCTTT

clone_size: .
d_call: .
j_call: TRBJ1-1
v_call: TRBV5-6
cdr3_aa: CASRLGGGANTEAFF
cdr3_nt: TGTGCCAGCAGGCTTGGAGGGGGAGCGAACACTGAAGCTTTCTTT

clone_size: .
d_call: TRBD1
j_call: TRBJ1-2
v_call: TRBV5-1
cdr3_aa: CASSVDPTGRYGYTF
cdr3_nt: TGCGCCAGCAGCGTGGACCCGACAGGGAGGTATGGCTACACCTTC

clone_size: .
d_call: TRBD1
j_call: TRBJ2-7
v_call: TRBV10-3
cdr3_aa: CAISESLSGTGNSEQYF
cdr3_nt: TGTGCCATCAGTGAGTCCCTCTCCGGGACAGGGAATAGCGAGCAGTACTTC

clone_size: few
d_call: .
j_call: TRBJ1-6
v_call: TRBV5-1
cdr3_aa: CASSVRAQNNSPLHF
cdr3_nt: TGCGCCAGCAGCGTCCGGGCCCAAAATAATTCACCCCTCCACTTT

clone_size: .
d_call: TRBD1
j_call: TRBJ1-4
v_call: TRBV4-1
cdr3_aa: CASSRVRQGPTNEKLFF
cdr3_nt: TGCGCCAGCAGCCGCGTACGACAGGGACCAACTAATGAAAAACTGTTTTTT

clone_size: .
d_call: .
j_call: TRBJ2-1
v_call: TRBV19
cdr3_aa: CASSTPGAYNEQFF
cdr3_nt: TGTGCCAGTAGTACCCCTGGCGCCTACAATGAGCAGTTCTTC